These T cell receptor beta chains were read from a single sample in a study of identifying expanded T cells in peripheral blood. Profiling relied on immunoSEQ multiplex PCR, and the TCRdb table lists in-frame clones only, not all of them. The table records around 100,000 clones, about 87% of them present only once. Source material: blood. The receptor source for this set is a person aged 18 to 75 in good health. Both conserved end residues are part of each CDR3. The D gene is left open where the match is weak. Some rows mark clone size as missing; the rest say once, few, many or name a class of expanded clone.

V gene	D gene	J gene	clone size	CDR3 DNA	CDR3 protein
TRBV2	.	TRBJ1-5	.	TGTGCCAGCAGGGACAGAGGGGGGTTGAGCAATCAGCCCCAGCATTTT	CASRDRGGLSNQPQHF
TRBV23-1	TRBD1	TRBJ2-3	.	TGCGCCAGCAGTCAGCCCCCGGGACAGCAGACCACAGATACGCAGTATTTT	CASSQPPGQQTTDTQYF
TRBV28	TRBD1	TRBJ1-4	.	TGTGCCAGCAGTTTGGGACAGGGGGTCCGAACTAATGAAAAACTGTTTTTT	CASSLGQGVRTNEKLFF
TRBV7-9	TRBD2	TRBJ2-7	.	TGTGCCAGCAGCCCTAGCGGGGCGAGCTCCTACGAGCAGTACTTC	CASSPSGASSYEQYF
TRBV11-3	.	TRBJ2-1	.	TGTGCCAGCAGCCGAGGCAGGGATGAGCAGTTCTTC	CASSRGRDEQFF
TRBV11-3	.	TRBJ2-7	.	TGTGCCAGCAGCTTGGGAGGACTCGAGCAGTACTTC	CASSLGGLEQYF
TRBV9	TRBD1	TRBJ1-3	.	TGTGCCAGCAGCGTTACCGGGACAGCTGGAAACACCATATATTTT	CASSVTGTAGNTIYF
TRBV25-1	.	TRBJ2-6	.	TGTGCCAGCAGTCGGCCCTCTGGGGCCAACGTCCTGACTTTC	CASSRPSGANVLTF
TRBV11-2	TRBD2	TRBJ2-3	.	TGTGCCAGCAGCGCCTCTAGCGGAGGCACAGATACGCAGTATTTT	CASSASSGGTDTQYF
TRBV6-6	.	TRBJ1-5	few	TGTGCCAGCAGTCAGGGTTACGGTCAGCCCCAGCATTTT	CASSQGYGQPQHF
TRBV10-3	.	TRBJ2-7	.	TGTGCCATCAGTGGTAGGGGTAGCTCCTACGAGCAGTACTTC	CAISGRGSSYEQYF
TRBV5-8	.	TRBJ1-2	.	TGTGCCAGCAGCTTGGTCACTAACTATGGCTACACCTTC	CASSLVTNYGYTF
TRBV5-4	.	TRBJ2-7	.	TGTGCCAGCAGCTTGGACCAGGGACCAAGAGAGCAGTACTTC	CASSLDQGPREQYF
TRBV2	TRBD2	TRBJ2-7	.	TGTGCCAGCATCTCGCGGGAGGGTACTCTCCACGAGCAGTACTTC	CASISREGTLHEQYF
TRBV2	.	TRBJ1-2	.	TGTGCCAGCAGTGAAGACGAGACGGTGAATGGCTACACCTTC	CASSEDETVNGYTF
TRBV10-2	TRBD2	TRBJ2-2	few	TGCGCCAGCAGTGCTTGGACTAGTACCGGGGAGCTGTTTTTT	CASSAWTSTGELFF
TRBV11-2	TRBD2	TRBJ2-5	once	TGTGCCAGCAGCTTGGGTAGCGGGATAAATACAGAGACCCAGTACTTC	CASSLGSGINTETQYF
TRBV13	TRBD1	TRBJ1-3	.	TGTGCCAGCATCACAAGACAGGGCGGCTCTGGAAACACCATATATTTT	CASITRQGGSGNTIYF
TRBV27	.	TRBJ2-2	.	TGTGCCAGCAGTCGGATATACACCGGGGAGCTGTTTTTT	CASSRIYTGELFF
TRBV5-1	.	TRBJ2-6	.	TGCGCCACCGATTCTGGGGCCAACGTCCTGACTTTC	CATDSGANVLTF
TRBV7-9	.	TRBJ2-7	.	TGTGCCAGCTGTACCGCGGGGGCTACCTACGAGCAGTACTTC	CASCTAGATYEQYF
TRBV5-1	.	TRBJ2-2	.	TGCGCCAGCAGCTTACTAGTGAACACCGGGGAGCTGTTTTTT	CASSLLVNTGELFF
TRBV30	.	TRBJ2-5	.	TGTGCCTGGAGTGTACCAGGGGAGTACCAAGAGACCCAGTACTTC	CAWSVPGEYQETQYF